A selection of T cell receptor beta chains follows, all from one sample in a study of a mutant IDH1 vaccine in newly diagnosed glioma. No antigen has been identified for these receptors. Generated by immunoSEQ multiplex PCR, the TCRdb table keeps only in-frame clones and is missing some. This sample has 40,000 to 45,000 clones, with about 81% found just once. The specimen comprised PBMCs, sampled from a glioma patient whose treatment included an IDH1 peptide vaccine. The source is a woman aged 18-30 years with glioma. Some clones in this sample may be carry-over from other donors' samples. Each CDR3 is given with its conserved first and last residue. The order of the fields is D gene, clone size, J gene, V gene, CDR3 protein, CDR3 DNA. A D gene is named only where the DNA matches it firmly. Size tells how often a clone was seen (once, few, many) or the class of an expanded clone, and some rows leave it out.

d_gene: TRBD1
abundance: .
j_gene: TRBJ1-2
v_gene: TRBV6-4
CDR3aa: CASSPDRGASYGYTF
CDR3nt: TGTGCCAGCAGTCCGGACAGGGGCGCATCGTATGGCTACACCTTC

d_gene: TRBD2
abundance: .
j_gene: TRBJ2-7
v_gene: TRBV6-5
CDR3aa: CASGNSGGSSYEQYF
CDR3nt: TGTGCCAGCGGAAATAGCGGGGGAAGCTCCTACGAGCAGTACTTC

d_gene: .
abundance: few
j_gene: TRBJ1-1
v_gene: TRBV2
CDR3aa: CASILGSKGAFF
CDR3nt: TGTGCCAGCATTCTGGGCAGCAAAGGAGCTTTCTTT

d_gene: .
abundance: .
j_gene: TRBJ1-5
v_gene: TRBV7-2
CDR3aa: CASSLYPYQPQHF
CDR3nt: TGTGCCAGCAGCTTATACCCTTATCAGCCCCAGCATTTT

d_gene: TRBD1
abundance: once
j_gene: TRBJ1-2
v_gene: TRBV19
CDR3aa: CASSSNRGANYGYTF
CDR3nt: TGTGCCAGTAGTAGCAACAGGGGAGCTAACTATGGCTACACCTTC

d_gene: .
abundance: .
j_gene: TRBJ2-7
v_gene: TRBV9
CDR3aa: CASSVGGMAYEQYF
CDR3nt: TGTGCCAGCAGCGTAGGAGGAATGGCCTACGAGCAGTACTTC

d_gene: .
abundance: .
j_gene: TRBJ2-3
v_gene: TRBV7-8
CDR3aa: CASSLVPGGPQNTQYF
CDR3nt: TGTGCCAGCAGCTTAGTCCCCGGCGGGCCACAAAATACGCAGTATTTT

d_gene: TRBD1
abundance: .
j_gene: TRBJ1-2
v_gene: TRBV4-3
CDR3aa: CASSQDAGGGYGYTF
CDR3nt: TGCGCCAGCAGCCAGGATGCAGGGGGCGGGTATGGCTACACCTTC

d_gene: .
abundance: .
j_gene: TRBJ2-5
v_gene: TRBV10-3
CDR3aa: CAISASVRQETQYF
CDR3nt: TGTGCCATCAGTGCGAGCGTCCGTCAAGAGACCCAGTACTTC

d_gene: .
abundance: .
j_gene: TRBJ1-5
v_gene: TRBV2
CDR3aa: CASSADSSNQPQHF
CDR3nt: TGTGCCAGCAGTGCAGACAGTTCCAATCAGCCCCAGCATTTT

d_gene: .
abundance: .
j_gene: TRBJ1-3
v_gene: TRBV5-6
CDR3aa: CASSLKLATSGNTIYF
CDR3nt: TGTGCCAGCAGCTTGAAGCTCGCTACCTCTGGAAACACCATATATTTT

d_gene: .
abundance: .
j_gene: TRBJ1-4
v_gene: TRBV4-1
CDR3aa: CASSQGEGGSEKLFF
CDR3nt: TGCGCCAGCAGCCAAGGGGAGGGGGGGAGTGAAAAACTGTTTTTT

d_gene: TRBD1
abundance: .
j_gene: TRBJ1-2
v_gene: TRBV30
CDR3aa: CAWSRDRPYGYTF
CDR3nt: TGTGCCTGGAGTCGGGACAGGCCCTATGGCTACACCTTC

d_gene: .
abundance: few
j_gene: TRBJ1-2
v_gene: TRBV18
CDR3aa: CASSPSGGNYGYTF
CDR3nt: TGTGCCAGCTCACCTTCCGGCGGCAACTATGGCTACACCTTC

d_gene: .
abundance: .
j_gene: TRBJ2-7
v_gene: TRBV13
CDR3aa: CASSRKEYEQYF
CDR3nt: TGTGCCAGCAGCCGCAAAGAATACGAGCAGTACTTC

d_gene: .
abundance: .
j_gene: TRBJ1-2
v_gene: TRBV25-1
CDR3aa: CASSTLYGYTF
CDR3nt: TGTGCCAGCAGTACCCTCTATGGCTACACCTTC

d_gene: .
abundance: .
j_gene: TRBJ1-4
v_gene: TRBV4-3
CDR3aa: CASSRGVGGDEKLFF
CDR3nt: TGCGCCAGCAGCCGGGGGGTCGGGGGGGATGAAAAACTGTTTTTT

d_gene: .
abundance: few
j_gene: TRBJ2-7
v_gene: TRBV6-1
CDR3aa: CASIDRTYEQYF
CDR3nt: TGTGCCAGCATCGACAGAACCTACGAGCAGTACTTC

d_gene: .
abundance: .
j_gene: TRBJ1-5
v_gene: TRBV7-6
CDR3aa: CASSRKQVRSNQPQHF
CDR3nt: TGTGCCAGCAGCCGTAAACAGGTCCGTAGCAATCAGCCCCAGCATTTT

d_gene: .
abundance: .
j_gene: TRBJ2-5
v_gene: TRBV29-1
CDR3aa: CSVVPGAYETQYF
CDR3nt: TGCAGCGTTGTCCCGGGGGCATATGAGACCCAGTACTTC

d_gene: .
abundance: .
j_gene: TRBJ2-3
v_gene: TRBV6-6
CDR3aa: CASSPPSTDTQYF
CDR3nt: TGTGCCAGCTCCCCGCCTAGCACAGATACGCAGTATTTT

d_gene: TRBD2
abundance: .
j_gene: TRBJ2-1
v_gene: TRBV9
CDR3aa: CASSPQGLALGNEQFF
CDR3nt: TGTGCCAGCAGCCCTCAGGGACTAGCACTCGGCAATGAGCAGTTCTTC

d_gene: .
abundance: .
j_gene: TRBJ1-1
v_gene: TRBV2
CDR3aa: CASRGPALQGNTEAFF
CDR3nt: TGTGCCAGCAGGGGCCCGGCCCTACAGGGGAACACTGAAGCTTTCTTT

d_gene: .
abundance: .
j_gene: TRBJ1-3
v_gene: TRBV29-1
CDR3aa: CSVEGGIGGSSGNTIYF
CDR3nt: TGCAGCGTTGAAGGAGGGATAGGCGGTAGCTCTGGAAACACCATATATTTT

d_gene: .
abundance: .
j_gene: TRBJ1-1
v_gene: TRBV13
CDR3aa: CASSLGPNTEAFF
CDR3nt: TGTGCCAGCAGCTTAGGTCCGAACACTGAAGCTTTCTTT

d_gene: .
abundance: .
j_gene: TRBJ2-6
v_gene: TRBV5-4
CDR3aa: CASRDGGSGANVLTF
CDR3nt: TGTGCCAGCAGGGACGGAGGCTCTGGGGCCAACGTCCTGACTTTC

d_gene: .
abundance: .
j_gene: TRBJ1-1
v_gene: TRBV9
CDR3aa: CASSVGPQVTLNTEAFF
CDR3nt: TGTGCCAGCAGCGTAGGGCCCCAAGTCACCTTGAACACTGAAGCTTTCTTT

d_gene: .
abundance: few
j_gene: TRBJ2-7
v_gene: TRBV9
CDR3aa: CASSVEGSVWSYEQYF
CDR3nt: TGTGCCAGCAGCGTAGAGGGTTCGGTTTGGTCCTACGAGCAGTACTTC

d_gene: TRBD1
abundance: few
j_gene: TRBJ1-6
v_gene: TRBV7-2
CDR3aa: CASSLRGGINSPLHF
CDR3nt: TGTGCCAGCAGCTTAAGAGGGGGCATTAATTCACCCCTCCACTTT

d_gene: .
abundance: .
j_gene: TRBJ1-2
v_gene: TRBV2
CDR3aa: CASFARANYGYTF
CDR3nt: TGTGCCAGCTTTGCCCGAGCTAACTATGGCTACACCTTC

d_gene: .
abundance: .
j_gene: TRBJ2-2
v_gene: TRBV7-2
CDR3aa: CASSPAGSRANTGELFF
CDR3nt: TGTGCCAGCAGCCCCGCCGGGAGCCGCGCGAACACCGGGGAGCTGTTTTTT

d_gene: TRBD1
abundance: .
j_gene: TRBJ2-2
v_gene: TRBV29-1
CDR3aa: CSGQVTGGAGELFF
CDR3nt: TGCAGCGGCCAAGTGACAGGGGGGGCCGGGGAGCTGTTTTTT

d_gene: .
abundance: .
j_gene: TRBJ2-1
v_gene: TRBV6-5
CDR3aa: CASKDLTVYEQFF
CDR3nt: TGTGCCAGCAAGGATCTCACCGTCTATGAGCAGTTCTTC

d_gene: .
abundance: .
j_gene: TRBJ1-3
v_gene: TRBV11-2
CDR3aa: CASSLGPTIYF
CDR3nt: TGTGCCAGCAGCTTGGGGCCAACCATATATTTT

d_gene: .
abundance: .
j_gene: TRBJ2-7
v_gene: TRBV9
CDR3aa: CASSVGDDSSYEQYF
CDR3nt: TGTGCCAGCAGCGTTGGGGACGACTCCTCCTACGAGCAGTACTTC

d_gene: .
abundance: .
j_gene: TRBJ2-7
v_gene: TRBV6-1
CDR3aa: CASSEAPSGQGPYEQYF
CDR3nt: TGTGCCAGCAGTGAAGCCCCGTCGGGACAAGGACCCTACGAGCAGTACTTC

d_gene: .
abundance: few
j_gene: TRBJ2-2
v_gene: TRBV5-5
CDR3aa: CASSLIAARGTGELFF
CDR3nt: TGTGCCAGCAGCTTGATAGCGGCCCGAGGCACCGGGGAGCTGTTTTTT

d_gene: TRBD2
abundance: few
j_gene: TRBJ2-7
v_gene: TRBV2
CDR3aa: CASSERGSFSYEQYF
CDR3nt: TGTGCCAGCAGTGAACGCGGGAGTTTCTCCTACGAGCAGTACTTC

d_gene: TRBD1
abundance: few
j_gene: TRBJ1-2
v_gene: TRBV19
CDR3aa: CASRRQGTNYGYTF
CDR3nt: TGTGCCAGCCGTCGACAGGGTACTAACTATGGCTACACCTTC

d_gene: .
abundance: few
j_gene: TRBJ1-1
v_gene: TRBV10-3
CDR3aa: CAITEGPRTEAFF
CDR3nt: TGTGCCATCACCGAGGGTCCGAGGACTGAAGCTTTCTTT

d_gene: .
abundance: .
j_gene: TRBJ1-2
v_gene: TRBV19
CDR3aa: CASSLAFRVSGYTF
CDR3nt: TGTGCCAGTAGCCTAGCATTTCGTGTGAGTGGCTACACCTTC

d_gene: .
abundance: .
j_gene: TRBJ2-7
v_gene: TRBV27
CDR3aa: CASSLGRAYEQYF
CDR3nt: TGTGCCAGCAGTTTAGGCCGAGCCTACGAGCAGTACTTC

d_gene: .
abundance: .
j_gene: TRBJ2-7
v_gene: TRBV21-1
CDR3aa: CASSPTSGRREQYF
CDR3nt: TGTGCCAGCAGCCCAACTAGCGGGAGGCGCGAGCAGTACTTC